This is a list of T cell receptor beta chains from one sample in a study of shared clonotypes between healthy human individuals. Using immunoSEQ multiplex PCR, the repertoire was profiled, and TCRdb retains in-frame clones only, with some absent. The table has about 2.1 million clones, roughly 93% seen once. The sequencing input was naive CD8+ T cells from PBMCs. Receptors were obtained from a man between 18 and 29 years old in good health. Some clones in this sample may be carry-over from other donors' samples. Each CDR3 is given with its conserved first and last residue. D genes are given only for firm matches. The size field is filled for only some rows; it gives once, few, many or a size class.

cdr3_length: 14; j_call: TRBJ1-2; v_call: TRBV28; clone_size: .; d_call: .; cdr3_aa: CASSTPGKAFGYTF; cdr3_nt: TGTGCCAGCAGTACCCCCGGGAAGGCCTTTGGCTACACCTTC
cdr3_length: 17; j_call: TRBJ1-5; v_call: TRBV10-1; clone_size: .; d_call: TRBD1; cdr3_aa: CASSWGGQSNSNQPQHF; cdr3_nt: TGCGCCAGCAGTTGGGGGGGACAGAGTAATAGCAATCAGCCCCAGCATTTT
cdr3_length: 14; j_call: TRBJ1-2; v_call: TRBV2; clone_size: .; d_call: TRBD1; cdr3_aa: CASSDRGLYGGYTF; cdr3_nt: TGTGCCAGCAGTGACAGGGGGCTCTACGGGGGCTACACCTTC
cdr3_length: 16; j_call: TRBJ2-1; v_call: TRBV4-2; clone_size: .; d_call: .; cdr3_aa: CASSHSVASSYNEQFF; cdr3_nt: TGTGCCAGCAGCCATTCAGTTGCGAGCTCCTACAATGAGCAGTTCTTC
cdr3_length: 13; j_call: TRBJ1-1; v_call: TRBV9; clone_size: .; d_call: .; cdr3_aa: CASSVGGKTEAFF; cdr3_nt: TGTGCCAGCAGCGTAGGAGGAAAGACTGAAGCTTTCTTT
cdr3_length: 14; j_call: TRBJ2-7; v_call: TRBV27; clone_size: .; d_call: TRBD1; cdr3_aa: CASSHRDSAYEQYF; cdr3_nt: TGTGCCAGCAGTCACCGGGACAGCGCCTACGAGCAGTACTTC
cdr3_length: 14; j_call: TRBJ1-5; v_call: TRBV28; clone_size: .; d_call: TRBD1; cdr3_aa: CASSFGTGNQPQHF; cdr3_nt: TGTGCCAGCAGTTTCGGGACAGGTAATCAGCCCCAGCATTTT
cdr3_length: 15; j_call: TRBJ2-2; v_call: TRBV9; clone_size: .; d_call: .; cdr3_aa: CASSVGTANTGELFF; cdr3_nt: TGTGCCAGCAGCGTAGGAACAGCTAACACCGGGGAGCTGTTTTTT
cdr3_length: 19; j_call: TRBJ2-3; v_call: TRBV7-9; clone_size: .; d_call: .; cdr3_aa: CASSPPGRGLVYSSDTQYF; cdr3_nt: TGTGCCAGCAGCCCGCCGGGAAGGGGGTTGGTATACAGTTCAGATACGCAGTATTTT
cdr3_length: 15; j_call: TRBJ2-7; v_call: TRBV10-3; clone_size: .; d_call: .; cdr3_aa: CAISESGQGFYEQYF; cdr3_nt: TGTGCCATCAGTGAGTCTGGGCAAGGATTTTACGAGCAGTACTTC
cdr3_length: 15; j_call: TRBJ1-2; v_call: TRBV27; clone_size: .; d_call: .; cdr3_aa: CASSLYPDNNYGYTF; cdr3_nt: TGTGCCAGCAGTTTATACCCTGACAATAACTATGGCTACACCTTC
cdr3_length: 14; j_call: TRBJ1-6; v_call: TRBV27; clone_size: .; d_call: .; cdr3_aa: CASSPGAYNSPLHF; cdr3_nt: TGTGCCAGCAGTCCCGGCGCCTATAATTCACCCCTCCACTTT
cdr3_length: 15; j_call: TRBJ1-3; v_call: TRBV4-3; clone_size: .; d_call: TRBD1; cdr3_aa: CASSPGTGSGNTIYF; cdr3_nt: TGCGCCAGCAGCCCCGGGACAGGCTCTGGAAACACCATATATTTT
cdr3_length: 13; j_call: TRBJ1-4; v_call: TRBV29-1; clone_size: .; d_call: .; cdr3_aa: CSVLGATNEKLFF; cdr3_nt: TGCAGCGTTTTAGGGGCAACTAATGAAAAACTGTTTTTT
cdr3_length: 12; j_call: TRBJ1-2; v_call: TRBV19; clone_size: .; d_call: .; cdr3_aa: CASGLRFKGYTF; cdr3_nt: TGTGCCAGTGGGCTCAGGTTTAAGGGCTACACCTTC
cdr3_length: 18; j_call: TRBJ1-2; v_call: TRBV7-9; clone_size: few; d_call: .; cdr3_aa: CASSSPIIGQSSGYGYTF; cdr3_nt: TGTGCCAGCAGCTCGCCTATTATCGGACAGTCGTCTGGCTATGGCTACACCTTC
cdr3_length: 16; j_call: TRBJ2-7; v_call: TRBV9; clone_size: .; d_call: .; cdr3_aa: CASSVGGGDLDYEQYF; cdr3_nt: TGTGCCAGCAGCGTAGGGGGCGGCGACCTTGACTACGAGCAGTACTTC
cdr3_length: 14; j_call: TRBJ1-1; v_call: TRBV10-3; clone_size: .; d_call: TRBD1; cdr3_aa: CAISESRGVTEAFF; cdr3_nt: TGTGCCATCAGTGAGAGCAGGGGGGTCACTGAAGCTTTCTTT
cdr3_length: 12; j_call: TRBJ2-5; v_call: TRBV5-6; clone_size: .; d_call: .; cdr3_aa: CASSDIKETQYF; cdr3_nt: TGTGCCAGCAGCGACATTAAAGAGACCCAGTACTTC
cdr3_length: 11; j_call: TRBJ2-1; v_call: TRBV2; clone_size: .; d_call: .; cdr3_aa: CASRAGTKKFF; cdr3_nt: TGTGCCAGCAGGGCCGGGACAAAAAAATTCTTC
cdr3_length: 13; j_call: TRBJ1-1; v_call: TRBV7-2; clone_size: .; d_call: .; cdr3_aa: CASSLGGRGEAFF; cdr3_nt: TGTGCCAGCAGTCTTGGGGGCCGTGGGGAAGCTTTCTTT
cdr3_length: 11; j_call: TRBJ2-7; v_call: TRBV30; clone_size: .; d_call: .; cdr3_aa: CAWTTGYEQYF; cdr3_nt: TGTGCCTGGACAACGGGATACGAGCAGTACTTC
cdr3_length: 14; j_call: TRBJ1-1; v_call: TRBV19; clone_size: .; d_call: TRBD1; cdr3_aa: CASINKGAYTEAFF; cdr3_nt: TGTGCCAGTATTAATAAGGGGGCGTACACTGAAGCTTTCTTT
cdr3_length: 15; j_call: TRBJ2-7; v_call: TRBV5-6; clone_size: .; d_call: TRBD2; cdr3_aa: CASSFTSGSGDEQYF; cdr3_nt: TGTGCCAGCAGCTTCACTAGCGGGAGTGGGGACGAGCAGTACTTC
cdr3_length: 14; j_call: TRBJ1-3; v_call: TRBV7-3; clone_size: .; d_call: .; cdr3_aa: CASSLTGAGNTIYF; cdr3_nt: TGTGCCAGCAGCTTAACAGGGGCTGGAAACACCATATATTTT
cdr3_length: 14; j_call: TRBJ2-1; v_call: TRBV19; clone_size: .; d_call: TRBD2; cdr3_aa: CASSIAPSGNEQFF; cdr3_nt: TGTGCCAGTAGTATAGCGCCTAGCGGCAATGAGCAGTTCTTC
cdr3_length: 16; j_call: TRBJ2-3; v_call: TRBV7-3; clone_size: .; d_call: .; cdr3_aa: CASSLRGERPGNTQYF; cdr3_nt: TGTGCCAGCAGCTTAAGGGGAGAAAGGCCGGGGAATACGCAGTATTTT
cdr3_length: 14; j_call: TRBJ2-7; v_call: TRBV13; clone_size: once; d_call: TRBD1; cdr3_aa: CASRSGTGMGEQYF; cdr3_nt: TGTGCCAGCAGGTCCGGGACAGGGATGGGGGAGCAGTACTTC
cdr3_length: 15; j_call: TRBJ2-1; v_call: TRBV28; clone_size: .; d_call: TRBD2; cdr3_aa: CASSPGTSGKNEQFF; cdr3_nt: TGTGCCAGCAGTCCCGGGACTAGCGGGAAGAACGAGCAGTTCTTC
cdr3_length: 14; j_call: TRBJ2-7; v_call: TRBV7-9; clone_size: .; d_call: .; cdr3_aa: CASLSPGPLYEQYF; cdr3_nt: TGTGCCAGCCTCTCACCGGGGCCCCTCTACGAGCAGTACTTC
cdr3_length: 15; j_call: TRBJ2-5; v_call: TRBV28; clone_size: .; d_call: .; cdr3_aa: CASSPPLARQETQYF; cdr3_nt: TGTGCCAGCAGTCCCCCCCTAGCCAGACAAGAGACCCAGTACTTC
cdr3_length: 13; j_call: TRBJ2-7; v_call: TRBV18; clone_size: .; d_call: .; cdr3_aa: CASSPPASYEQYF; cdr3_nt: TGTGCCAGCTCACCACCGGCGTCCTACGAGCAGTACTTC
cdr3_length: 12; j_call: TRBJ1-2; v_call: TRBV2; clone_size: .; d_call: .; cdr3_aa: CAGLAEDYGYTF; cdr3_nt: TGTGCCGGCCTGGCCGAGGACTATGGCTACACCTTC
cdr3_length: 15; j_call: TRBJ1-2; v_call: TRBV7-9; clone_size: once; d_call: TRBD1; cdr3_aa: CASSSPGGGYYGYTF; cdr3_nt: TGTGCCAGCAGCTCCCCAGGGGGGGGCTACTATGGCTACACCTTC
cdr3_length: 14; j_call: TRBJ1-1; v_call: TRBV19; clone_size: .; d_call: .; cdr3_aa: CASRKDGMNTEAFF; cdr3_nt: TGTGCCAGTAGGAAAGACGGGATGAACACTGAAGCTTTCTTT
cdr3_length: 16; j_call: TRBJ2-6; v_call: TRBV6-5; clone_size: .; d_call: .; cdr3_aa: CASSYSRWSGANVLTF; cdr3_nt: TGTGCCAGCAGTTACTCACGCTGGTCGGGGGCCAACGTCCTGACTTTC
cdr3_length: 14; j_call: TRBJ1-2; v_call: TRBV27; clone_size: .; d_call: .; cdr3_aa: CASSLSIGGYGYTF; cdr3_nt: TGTGCCAGCAGTTTATCGATAGGAGGCTATGGCTACACCTTC